A single sample gave rise to the 28 T cell receptor beta chains below, sequenced in a study of Graves' ophthalmopathy and Graves' hyperthyroidism. CDR3 regions of TCR beta were amplified from RNA transcripts. The workflow started with a first-round RT-PCR run with HTBI primers and then moved on to a second-round multiplex PCR. TCRdb fed the multiplex PCR reads into MiXCR, producing one record per CDR3 protein. The sample shows over 650,000 distinct CDR3 sequences, 35% to 45% of them seen only once. The sequenced sample consisted of peripheral blood. These receptors were collected from an adult man with Graves' ophthalmopathy.

V gene TRBV6-2 or TRBV6-3 combines with J gene TRBJ1-2, with 9 positions matching TRBD1. V lost 7 bases to trimming and J lost 0 bases; unmatched junction nucleotides: 12. In germline, CDR1 is MNHEY, CDR2 SVGEGT. The CDR3 length is 17 residues. CDR3 coding DNA: TGTGCCAGCACCGTCCCGGGACAGGGATCGGCTAACTATGGCTACACCTTC. Translation: CASTVPGQGSANYGYTF.

Points on this clonotype: This may be a read error: a much more frequent sequence differs by one nucleotide. V is TRBV10-3 and J is TRBJ1-1; 7 bases line up with TRBD1. V lost 6 bases, J lost 1 base, and 5 bases stayed unmatched. CDR1 ENHRY and CDR2 SYGVKD come from the germline V gene. The CDR3 contains 14 residues. The CDR3 here is CAIRSGGTNTEAFF. As DNA, the CDR3 is TGTGCCATCAGATCAGGGGGGACGAACACTGAAGCTTTCTTT.

This clonotype was counted ten times or more. V and J are TRBV2 and TRBJ1-6; D not certain. The CDR3 sequence is 14 residues long. The V gene lost 6 bases and the J gene lost 6 bases, with 12 bases spanning the gap. Germline CDR1 SNHLY, CDR2 FYNNEI. This chain's CDR3 is CASREGAGNSPLHF. CDR3 sequence (DNA): TGTGCCAGCAGGGAGGGTGCGGGTAATTCACCCCTCCACTTT.

The V gene is TRBV5-4, the J gene TRBJ1-3; D may be TRBD1 (6 bases). Germline-derived CDR1 and CDR2 are SGHNT and YYREEE (reference sequence). V lost 5 bases, J lost 0 bases, and 12 bases lay in between. The CDR3 consists of 15 residues. DNA of the CDR3: TGTGCCAGCAGATGGGACATTAGCTCTGGAAACACCATATATTTT. Translating it yields CASRWDISSGNTIYF.

Regarding this clonotype: At one end the junction does not follow the germline gene, possibly because of a read error. V is TRBV6-2 or TRBV6-3 and J is TRBJ1-2, with TRBD1 matching over 11 bases. CDR1 MNHEY and CDR2 SVGEGT come from the germline V gene. The CDR3 totals 17 residues. The CDR3 loop reads CASSYLGQGAIRDGYTF. The CDR3 region has the DNA TGTGCTAGCAGTTACCTAGGACAGGGGGCGATTCGTGATGGCTACACCTTC.

This clonotype was picked up a small number of times. CDR3 DNA sequence: TGTGCCACCAGCGTAGGGGATAGCAATCAGCCCCAGCATTTT. It encodes CATSVGDSNQPQHF. The chain is built from TRBV15 and TRBJ1-5, with D possibly matching TRBD1 (5 bases). There are 14 residues in the CDR3. Trimming removed 5 bases from V and 0 bases from J, with 8 bases in between. Germline CDR1 reads LNHNV; CDR2 reads YYDKDF (reference sequence). Full variable domain (remainder filled in from reference TRBV15 and TRBJ1-5): DAMVIQNPRYQVTQFGKPVTLSCSQTLNHNVMYWYQQKSSQAPKLLFHYYDKDFNNEADTPDNFQSRRPNTSFCFLDIRSPGLGDTAMYLCATSVGDSNQPQHFGDGTRLSIL.

This clonotype was seen a handful of times. The gene calls are TRBV4-1 and TRBJ1-4, with D possibly being TRBD1 (6 bases). In germline, CDR1 is MGHRA, CDR2 YSYEKL. Trimming left V 1 base short and J 4 bases short, with 19 bases between. The CDR3 has 18 amino acids. The CDR3 protein is CASSQVGGPSLLNEKLFF. CDR3 in DNA: TGCGCCAGCAGCCAAGTAGGGGGACCGTCTCTTCTTAATGAAAAACTGTTTTTT.

Worth noting for this clonotype: One junction end does not reproduce the germline sequence, and a read error may be involved. This rearrangement joins TRBV29-1 to TRBJ1-5; no clear D gene. This CDR3 has 13 residues. Germline CDR1 SQVTM, CDR2 ANQGSEA. This CDR3 reads CSVEVILNRPQHF. The CDR3, as DNA: TGCAGCGTTGAAGTGATTCTCAATCGGCCCCAGCATTTT.

This clonotype was seen at least ten times. The chain has TRBV15 and TRBJ1-3; 7 bases match TRBD1. CDR1 is LNHNV, CDR2 YYDKDF, per germline (reference sequence). The CDR3 covers 15 residues. With 0 bases clipped from V and 3 bases from J, the junction kept 2 bases outside the gene matches. The CDR3 loop is CATSRDQGVGNTIYF. As DNA, the CDR3 is TGTGCCACCAGCAGAGATCAGGGGGTTGGAAACACCATATATTTT.

This clonotype came up once. A read error is possible here, since a much larger clone lies one base away. The chain is built from TRBV7-2 and TRBJ1-1; D not certain. CDR3 length equals 14 residues. Deletions cut 5 bases from V and 0 bases from J, with 10 bases between. Germline CDR1 and CDR2: SGHTA and FQGNSA. CDR3 DNA sequence: TGTGCCAGCAGCCTATGGGCTATGAACACTGAAGCTTTCTTT. Its protein is CASSLWAMNTEAFF.

This clonotype has a single count. The chain is built from TRBV2 and TRBJ1-5; TRBD2 matches 10 bases. TRBJ2-3 explains the end of the DNA better; the J call may be wrong. This CDR3 is 15 amino acids long. Germline-derived CDR1 and CDR2 are SNHLY and FYNNEI. CDR3 DNA sequence: TGTGCCAGCAGCCCGGGACTAGCGATCACAGATACGCAGTATTTT. It translates to CASSPGLAITDTQYF.

Concerning this clonotype: This could be a read error, since a much larger clone is one nucleotide away. This sequence joins TRBV25-1 and TRBJ1-2, with D uncertain. Trimming removed 6 bases at V and 7 bases at J, with 18 bases between. Germline values: CDR1 MGHDK, CDR2 SYGVNS. This CDR3 spans 14 amino acids. The CDR3 loop is CASRGGIEGCGYTF. The CDR3 DNA sequence: TGTGCCAGCAGGGGAGGGATCGAGGGCTGTGGCTACACCTTC.

V usage is TRBV29-1 and J usage is TRBJ2-5; 7 bases agree with TRBD2. The CDR3 extends over 14 amino acids. V shed 3 bases, J shed 2 bases, and the junction held 6 bases outside the gene matches. Germline assignment: CDR1 SQVTM and CDR2 ANQGSEA. CDR3 bases: TGCAGCGTTGATTCTAGCGGCCGGCAAGAGACCCAGTACTTC. Its translation is CSVDSSGRQETQYF.

As concerns this clonotype: The junction differs from germline at one of its ends, possibly a read error. The genes are TRBV10-3 and TRBJ1-2; tentative D call: TRBD1 (5 bases). The CDR3 is made up of 13 amino acids. CDR1 and CDR2 (germline): ENHRY, SYGVKD. The CDR3 loop reads CASSYRGNYGHTF. Here the CDR3 DNA reads TGTGCCAGCAGTTATAGGGGCAACTATGGCCACACCTTC.

This clonotype was seen repeatedly, ten times or more. The genes are TRBV5-5 and TRBJ2-5, with TRBD2 matching over 10 bases. With 6 bases clipped from V and 1 base from J, the junction kept 6 bases outside the gene matches. This CDR3 is 15 amino acids long. Germline CDR1 is SGHKS and CDR2 is YYEKEE (reference sequence). As DNA, the CDR3 is TGTGCCAGCACCAATAGCGGGAGGACCCAAGAGACCCAGTACTTC. It yields the protein CASTNSGRTQETQYF.

This clonotype was counted many times. DNA for the CDR3: TGTGCCAGTACCCCCGGGTTCGGGAGGGGCACCGGGGAGCTGTTTTTT. As protein: CASTPGFGRGTGELFF. This rearrangement joins TRBV19 to TRBJ2-2; 8 bases match TRBD2. CDR3 length equals 16 residues. V lost 7 bases and J lost 4; bases outside the gene matches: 11. Germline loops: CDR1 LNHDA, CDR2 SQIVND (reference sequence). The variable domain in full, with the rest retrieved from reference TRBV19 and TRBJ2-2, is DGGITQSPKYLFRKEGQNVTLSCEQNLNHDAMYWYRQDPGQGLRLIYYSQIVNDFQKGDIAEGYSVSREKKESFPLTVTSAQKNPTAFYLCASTPGFGRGTGELFFGEGSRLTVL.

This clonotype was seen ten or more times. The V and J genes are TRBV14 and TRBJ2-5; D possibly corresponds to TRBD2 (6 bases). Trimming left V 2 bases short and J 4 bases short, with 17 bases between. Germline CDR1 is SGHDN and CDR2 is FVKESK. The CDR3 extends over 16 amino acids. The CDR3 nucleotides read TGTGCCAGCAGCCAAAGGAGGAGGGCTATAGGAGAGACCCAGTACTTC. Translated: CASSQRRRAIGETQYF.

In its sample, this clonotype was seen many times. The chain has TRBV5-1 and TRBJ1-4; TRBD1 matches at 9 bases. The junction had 4 bases not matched to a gene; V was cut back by 4 bases and J by 6 bases. CDR1 and CDR2 (germline): SGHRS, YFSETQ. This CDR3 spans 14 amino acids. CDR3 sequence (DNA): TGCGCCAGCAGCCAGGGACAGGGATATGAAAAACTGTTTTTT. This codes for CASSQGQGYEKLFF.

There are many counts of this clonotype. J is TRBJ2-2 and V is TRBV20-1; TRBD2 agrees at 10 bases. Germline lookup yields CDR1 DFQATT and CDR2 SNEGSKA (reference sequence). The CDR3 runs 14 residues. V gave up 0 bases and J gave up 11 bases; unmatched junction bases: 6. The CDR3 nucleotides are TGCAGTGCTAGAGATCCGAGCGGGGGGGCAGAGCTGTTTTTT. Residues: CSARDPSGGAELFF.

The table lists this clonotype with many counts. The J gene is TRBJ1-1, the V gene TRBV6-1; 8 positions agree with TRBD1. The V gene end was trimmed by 3 bases and the J gene end by 5 bases; junction bases not matched to a gene: 8. Germline V CDR1 and CDR2: MNHNS, SASEGT. The CDR3 has 15 amino acids. The CDR3 sequence is CASSESGQGRTEAFF. CDR3 in DNA: TGTGCCAGCAGTGAGTCTGGACAGGGTAGAACTGAAGCTTTCTTT.

This clonotype was seen just once. The V call is TRBV25-1, the J call TRBJ2-2; possible D gene TRBD1, 5 bases. Trimming removed 6 bases from V and 5 bases from J, with 10 bases in between. Germline values: CDR1 MGHDK, CDR2 SYGVNS. This CDR3 spans 13 amino acids. The CDR3 coding sequence is TGTGCCAGCAGACAGGTCATTACCGGGGAGCTGTTTTTT. Translated, it gives CASRQVITGELFF.

The CDR3 sequence is CASRTPWDRPYEQYF. Written as DNA, the CDR3 is TGTGCCAGCAGAACACCCTGGGACCGTCCCTACGAGCAGTACTTC. The chain employs TRBV7-9 and TRBJ2-7; possibly TRBD1 or TRBD2 for D (5 bases each). CDR1 and CDR2 (germline): SEHNR, FQNEAQ (reference sequence). V was pared by 6 bases and J by 2 bases, with 17 bases between. The CDR3 loop spans 15 amino acids.

This chain links TRBV25-1 with TRBJ1-1; 8 nucleotides match TRBD1. The CDR3 runs to 12 residues. J lost 4 bases, V lost 8 bases, and 3 bases had no gene match. The V gene's germline CDR1 is MGHDK and CDR2 SYGVNS. The CDR3 protein is CASYDRGTEAFF. The CDR3 nucleotides read TGTGCCAGCTACGACAGGGGCACTGAAGCTTTCTTT.

This clonotype was counted once. Mismatch with germline at one junction end may stem from a read error. This chain links TRBV25-1 with TRBJ1-4; perhaps TRBD1 as D (5 bases). There are 15 residues in the CDR3. Germline V gene sequence: CDR1 MGHDK, CDR2 SYGVNS. The DNA for the CDR3 is TGTGCCAGCAGTGAAGGAGATGGGACTAATGGAAAACTGTTTTTT. This sequence encodes CASSEGDGTNGKLFF.

This clonotype has ten or more counts. This chain connects TRBV20-1 to TRBJ1-1; D is undetermined. CDR3 length equals 11 residues. Trimming cost V 8 bases and J 5 bases, with 12 bases left between them. The germline V gene has CDR1 DFQATT and CDR2 SNEGSKA (reference sequence). CDR3 coding DNA: TGCAGTTGGACGAGATGGACTGAAGCTTTCTTT. This gives the protein CSWTRWTEAFF.

Ten or more counts support this clonotype. This chain uses TRBV19 with TRBJ2-5; the D gene is possibly TRBD2 (5 bases). The CDR3 has 14 amino acids. The V gene lost 3 bases and the J gene lost 2 bases, with 10 bases spanning the gap. Looked up from germline, CDR1 is LNHDA and CDR2 is SQIVND (reference sequence). The CDR3 spells CASSMFRGQETQYF. For the CDR3, the DNA is TGTGCCAGTAGTATGTTCCGGGGACAAGAGACCCAGTACTTC.

Concerning this clonotype itself: One junction end does not reproduce the germline sequence, and a read error may be involved. This chain uses TRBV10-3 with TRBJ2-7; no reliable D call. The CDR3 consists of 14 residues. Per the germline V gene, CDR1 is ENHRY and CDR2 is SYGVKD. CDR3 sequence: CASSEPMGFYEQYF. The CDR3 region has the DNA TGTGCCAGCAGTGAACCAATGGGGTTTTACGAGCAGTACTTC.

This clonotype was recorded many times. Written as DNA, the CDR3 is TGTGCCAGCAGTTCCCTGGACAGCAATCAGCCCCAGCATTTT. The encoded protein is CASSSLDSNQPQHF. The chain employs TRBV6-6 and TRBJ1-5; no reliable D call. The CDR3 covers 14 residues. Germline V gene data show CDR1 as MNHNY and CDR2 as SVGAGI (reference sequence). Trimming left V 4 bases short and J 1 base short, with 8 bases between.